This TCR beta chain was identified during a study of T cell repertoires in cytomegalovirus infection. TCRdb reanalysed the reads using MiXCR and keeps one entry per CDR3 protein. The sample shows 900,000 to 950,000 distinct CDR3 sequences, roughly 30% of them seen only once. Comments on this clonotype: Its antigen is unknown. A much bigger clone sits one base away, suggesting this may be a read error.

Germline CDR1 SGHVS, CDR2 FNYEAQ. The CDR3 covers 15 residues. The chain couples TRBV7-6 to TRBJ2-3; D might be TRBD1 (6 bases). This TCR was recovered from a human donor in good health (CMV status not recorded). Some clones in this sample may be carry-over from other donors' samples. The source material was cultured CD8+ T cells from PBMCs, sampled from culture after CMV antigen stimulation. CDR3 sequence reads: CVSSMTGASTDTQYF. CDR3 bases: TGTGTCAGCAGCATGACAGGAGCTAGCACAGATACGCAGTATTTT.